The 2 T cell receptor beta chains reported below all come from one sample, sequenced in a study of T-cell reconstitution after alpha-beta-depleted transplantation in children. Unique molecular identifiers were incorporated when the TCRbeta library was constructed. TCRdb fed the PCR reads into MiXCR, producing one record per CDR3 protein. The sample holds about 690,000 distinct CDR3 sequences; around a sixth are singletons and the top ten take approximately 1.1%. The material was PBMCs from the stem cell graft donor, obtained from the stem cell graft. The receptors come from a human donor who donated a stem cell graft to a child with acute myeloid leukemia.

The chain recombines TRBV2 with TRBJ1-4, with unresolved D. V gave up 6 bases and J gave up 7 bases, with 12 bases separating them. Germline assignment: CDR1 SNHLY and CDR2 FYNNEI. The CDR3 is 13 amino acids. The CDR3 loop reads CASSVMMSEKLFF. The CDR3 nucleotides read TGTGCCAGCAGCGTTATGATGAGTGAAAAACTGTTTTTT.

At least ten counts were recorded for this clonotype. V gene TRBV29-1 combines with J gene TRBJ2-4; D perhaps matches TRBD1 (6 bases). Between the trimmed V and J ends, which lost 0 bases and 7 bases, there was a span of 10 bases. This CDR3 is built from 13 residues. The germline CDR1 and CDR2 sequences are SQVTM and ANQGSEA. The CDR3 loop reads CSVEEQGYNIQYF. CDR3 nucleotide sequence: TGCAGCGTTGAAGAACAGGGATATAACATTCAGTACTTC.